The following is a T cell receptor beta chain sequence with its context. Its antigen remains unidentified. Combining a sample-barcoded 5' primer with a J-beta primer mix, a second PCR ran for roughly 7 to 12 cycles. Tagging of each cDNA molecule was performed by a template-switch adaptor with 12 random nucleotides. TCRdb redid the calling of the 5' RACE reads with MiXCR, one entry per CDR3 protein. The table lists around 1.1 million distinct CDR3 sequences, 35% to 40% of them singletons. Each donor was a healthy Caucasian individual from Russia, aged roughly 6 to 90. The data derive from a study of blood T cells in healthy people across ages. Study-level background: The template switching approach captured approximately one barcoded beta molecule for every two T cells. Findings and limits, study-wide: Among long-lived donors, naive CD4+ cells were more numerous and diversity higher than in aged donors.

The sequenced sample was blood. The clonotype was recovered from a man aged 18-30 years in good health.

For the CDR3, the DNA is TGTGCCAGCAGATTACCAGGGGACATTACTGATACGCAGTATTTT. Protein: CASRLPGDITDTQYF. This chain links TRBV2 with TRBJ2-3; TRBD1 might be the D (6 bases). The CDR3 has 15 residues. Germline loops: CDR1 SNHLY, CDR2 FYNNEI. V was trimmed by 6 bases and J by 6 bases, leaving 19 bases between them.